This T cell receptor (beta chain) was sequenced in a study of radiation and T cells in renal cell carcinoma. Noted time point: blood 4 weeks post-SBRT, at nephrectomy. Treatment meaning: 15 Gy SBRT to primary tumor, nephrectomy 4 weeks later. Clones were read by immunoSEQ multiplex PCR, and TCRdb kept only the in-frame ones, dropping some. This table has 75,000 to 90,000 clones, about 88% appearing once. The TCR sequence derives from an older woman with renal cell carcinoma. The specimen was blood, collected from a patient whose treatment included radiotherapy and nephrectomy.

CDR3 sequence reads: CASSQTGTGEKLFF. In nucleotides, the CDR3 is TGTGCCAGCAGCCAGACAGGGACAGGTGAAAAACTGTTTTTT. The chain recombines TRBV5-4 with TRBJ1-4; 8 bases are a match to TRBD1. With 4 bases clipped from V and 7 bases from J, the junction kept 6 bases outside the gene matches. The CDR3 runs to 14 residues. Per germline, CDR1 SGHNT and CDR2 YYREEE (reference sequence).